The present entry profiles one T cell receptor beta chain with its context. Antigen: not known. Sequenced by immunoSEQ multiplex PCR; TCRdb stores in-frame clones only, minus some. The sample lists around 2.5 million clones, approximately 93% occurring once. The data belong to a study of shared clonotypes between healthy human individuals. Every donor was a Caucasian adult from Nashville, Tennessee. Study-wide results and caveats: Rarefaction indicated that sorted-subset sequencing remained incomplete although depth was large. Several donors had around 5% of their naive CD4 clonotypes in common.

The CDR3 sequence is 16 residues long. Trimming pared 1 base from V and 5 bases from J, leaving 18 bases between. Germline V lookup: CDR1 SGHRS, CDR2 YFSETQ. The receptor was derived from a man aged 18 to 30 in good health. Some clones in this sample may be carry-over from other donors' samples. The sequenced sample was naive CD4+ T cells from PBMCs. Stated subset: CD45RA+ positively selected. The chain combines TRBV5-1 with TRBJ2-5; D perhaps matches TRBD1 (6 bases). CDR3 residues: CASSLMLDGQRETQYF. The CDR3 region has the DNA TGCGCCAGCAGCTTGATGTTAGACGGACAGCGGGAGACCCAGTACTTC. The complete variable domain, with remaining parts taken from reference TRBV5-1 and TRBJ2-5, reads KAGVTQTPRYLIKTRGQQVTLSCSPISGHRSVSWYQQTPGQGLQFLFEYFSETQRNKGNFPGRFSGRQFSNSRSEMNVSTLELGDSALYLCASSLMLDGQRETQYFGPGTRLLVL.